The clone carrying this T cell receptor beta chain was counted a single time. The antigen is not known. The sample is drawn from a study of cytomegalovirus exposure and HLA in healthy donors. Study-wide background: The roughly 130 validation repertoires used the same platform as the roughly 670 first-cohort repertoires, a later analysis reported.

Notes on the study in general: The classifier was said to identify cytomegalovirus status with high specificity and sensitivity. The study found most TCR sequences rare, yet found some public TCRs in many donors.

The assay was immunoSEQ multiplex PCR, and TCRdb's table has in-frame clones only and misses some. The sample shows about 220,000 clones, just under 90% of them seen only once. CDR1 is LGHNA, CDR2 YSLEER, per germline. CDR3 length: 16 residues. V lost 3 bases and J lost 6; bases outside the gene matches: 12. The J gene is TRBJ2-3, the V gene TRBV4-3; 7 nucleotides line up with TRBD1. The receptor was isolated from a man between 18 and 29 years old in good health and CMV-seronegative. The sequencing sample was made of PBMCs. CDR3 residues: CASSQDRTFSLDTQYF. In DNA form, the CDR3 reads TGCGCCAGCAGCCAGGACAGGACCTTCTCGTTGGATACGCAGTATTTT.